This T cell receptor beta chain was identified in a study of blood T cell repertoires in COVID-19. In the original analysis: Estimation of nucleated cell counts was performed using reference gene primer amplification. Generated by immunoSEQ multiplex PCR, the TCRdb table keeps only in-frame clones and is missing some. D and trimming come from the DNA, and the V and J calls and clone size come from that table. The data hold 150,000 to 200,000 clones, with less than 85% observed a single time. What was sequenced was peripheral blood. The sequence came from a human donor with acute or convalescent COVID-19. The donor label of this sample is uncertain.

The CDR3 nucleotides read TGTGCCACCAGCACTGGCCGGACAGTGAACACTGAAGCTTTCTTT. It codes for CATSTGRTVNTEAFF. The chain has TRBV15 and TRBJ1-1, with D perhaps matching TRBD1 (6 bases). V dropped 4 bases and J dropped 0 bases, with 12 bases sitting between them. This CDR3 spans 15 amino acids. Looked up from germline, CDR1 is LNHNV and CDR2 is YYDKDF (reference sequence).